This T cell receptor (beta chain) emerged from a study of OX40 agonist ivuxolimab in advanced cancers. Repertoires were generated with immunoSEQ multiplex PCR, while TCRdb's copy carries only in-frame clones and drops some. The sample has 55,000 to 70,000 clones; roughly nine tenths are singletons. The CDR3 loop spans 15 amino acids. Germline CDR1 is SNHLY and CDR2 is FYNNEI. V was shortened by 3 bases and J by 0 bases, with 12 bases between the two germline ends. The sample in question was CD4+ or CD8+ T cells sorted from blood, obtained in a trial of the OX40 agonist ivuxolimab. The receptor was isolated from an adult with an advanced solid tumor such as melanoma, head and neck, liver or kidney cancer. The gene calls are TRBV2 and TRBJ2-7, with TRBD2 as a possible D gene (6 bases). CDR3 sequence (DNA): TGTGCCAGCAGTGATTGGGGCGGGGTCTCCTACGAGCAGTACTTC. Protein sequence: CASSDWGGVSYEQYF.